Sequencing of this T cell receptor (beta chain) was carried out in a study of CD8 T cells in ankylosing spondylitis. In making TCR beta libraries, quantitative 5'-RACE with molecular barcodes was used. From the 5' RACE reads, TCRdb called clonotypes with MiXCR, one entry per CDR3 protein. The top ten clones hold about 12% of a sample with approximately 350,000 distinct CDR3 sequences, 20% of them seen once. The germline V gene has CDR1 SGHKS and CDR2 YYEKEE (reference sequence). There are 13 residues in the CDR3. Between the trimmed V and J ends, which lost 0 bases and 4 bases, there was a span of 7 bases. A few counts support this clonotype. Its antigen is not known. Study conclusions and caveats: What appeared characteristic of ankylosing spondylitis blood was a TCR beta motif of several highly homologous variants. From matched ankylosing spondylitis synovial fluid, disease-linked clones were reportedly recovered at significantly enriched levels. Some of the motif variants had earlier been found in reactive arthritis patients' fluid and blood.

This chain links TRBV5-5 with TRBJ1-2; unclear D gene. Sequencing was performed on blood, either unsorted or a sorted T cell fraction (not recorded which). This receptor was identified in a male donor with ankylosing spondylitis or in good health (not recorded which). The CDR3 sequence: CASSLEGSYGYTF. CDR3 nucleotide sequence: TGTGCCAGCAGCTTGGAGGGCTCCTATGGCTACACCTTC.